This T cell receptor (beta chain) appears in the sequencing data of a study of cytomegalovirus exposure and HLA in healthy donors. The primer mix had 60 Vbeta and 13 Jbeta primers. Clones were sequenced by immunoSEQ multiplex PCR, and TCRdb holds only the in-frame ones, with some missing. The table includes roughly 110,000 clones, over 75% detected once. With 1 base clipped from V and 1 base from J, the junction kept 3 bases outside the gene matches. The CDR3 loop spans 16 amino acids. Germline loops: CDR1 SGHTA, CDR2 FQGNSA. This TCR derives from a woman aged 30 to 39 in good health and CMV-seropositive. J is TRBJ2-1 and V is TRBV7-2; TRBD1 matches 8 bases. The sequenced sample was PBMCs. CDR3 DNA sequence: TGTGCCAGCAGCTTAGGAACAGGGGGTTCCTACAATGAGCAGTTCTTC. Translating gives CASSLGTGGSYNEQFF. The full variable domain, in which reference TRBV7-2 and TRBJ2-1 provide the parts outside the CDR3, is GAGVSQSPSNKVTEKGKDVELRCDPISGHTALYWYRQSLGQGLEFLIYFQGNSAPDKSGLPSDRFSAERTGGSVSTLTIQRTQQEDSAVYLCASSLGTGGSYNEQFFGPGTRLTVL.